This entry lists 21 T cell receptor beta chains sequenced from one sample in a study of shared clonotypes between healthy human individuals. Data came from immunoSEQ multiplex PCR; TCRdb stores just in-frame clones and leaves some out. The sample holds roughly 1,600,000 clones, 98% seen once. The source material was naive CD4+ T cells sorted from blood. Subset denoted: CD45RA+ positively selected. These TCRs come from a man aged 25-40 years in good health.

This clone is a singleton in its sample. J is TRBJ2-2 and V is TRBV11-2; D not resolved. Trimming took off 6 bases at V and 0 bases at J, with 14 bases between the two ends. Germline lookup yields CDR1 SGHAT and CDR2 FQNNGV. This CDR3 spans 16 amino acids. The CDR3 is CASRFQDVPNTGELFF. Written as DNA, the CDR3 is TGTGCCAGCAGGTTCCAGGATGTACCGAACACCGGGGAGCTGTTTTTT.

This clone was counted a single time. The gene calls are TRBV5-1 and TRBJ1-5; D uncertain. Germline V gene data show CDR1 as SGHRS and CDR2 as YFSETQ. Between the trimmed V and J ends, which lost 1 base and 6 bases, there was a span of 8 bases. The CDR3 runs to 13 residues. The CDR3 DNA reads as TGCGCCAGCAGCTTGTCAGGACCTCAGCCCCAGCATTTT. Amino acids: CASSLSGPQPQHF.

V and J are TRBV28 and TRBJ2-4; D possibly matches TRBD1 or TRBD2 (5 bases each). V was clipped by 6 bases and J by 11 bases, with 14 bases between them. Germline CDR1 reads MDHEN; CDR2 reads SYDVKM. CDR3 size: 12 residues. The CDR3 loop reads CASSPGPRVQYF. Here the CDR3 DNA reads TGTGCCAGCAGCCCGGGACCCCGAGTTCAGTACTTC.

V gene TRBV5-1 combines with J gene TRBJ2-3; D tentatively fits TRBD1 or TRBD2 (5 bases each). Germline loops: CDR1 SGHRS, CDR2 YFSETQ. The length of the CDR3 is 15 residues. V was shortened by 4 bases and J by 1 base, with 13 bases between the two germline ends. Written as DNA, the CDR3 is TGCGCCAGCAGCAACGTCGGGGCCGGCACAGATACGCAGTATTTT. It is translated as CASSNVGAGTDTQYF. The complete variable domain, with remaining parts taken from reference TRBV5-1 and TRBJ2-3, reads KAGVTQTPRYLIKTRGQQVTLSCSPISGHRSVSWYQQTPGQGLQFLFEYFSETQRNKGNFPGRFSGRQFSNSRSEMNVSTLELGDSALYLCASSNVGAGTDTQYFGPGTRLTVL.

The chain combines TRBV4-3 with TRBJ2-6, with 7 bases fitting TRBD2. V lost 2 bases and J lost 0; bases outside the gene matches: 4. Germline CDR1 reads LGHNA; CDR2 reads YSLEER. CDR3 size: 17 residues. This CDR3 is CASSQLGGGSGANVLTF. DNA for the CDR3: TGCGCCAGCAGCCAACTGGGCGGGGGCTCTGGGGCCAACGTCCTGACTTTC.

This clone was counted once. The rearrangement uses TRBV28 and TRBJ2-7; perhaps D is TRBD1 or TRBD2 (5 bases each). The CDR3 totals 14 residues. The germline V gene encodes CDR1 MDHEN and CDR2 SYDVKM. V lost 3 bases and J 3 bases, leaving 12 bases between the germline ends. The CDR3 nucleotides read TGTGCCAGCAGTTTTTCGGGGCCAAACTACGAGCAGTACTTC. Translation: CASSFSGPNYEQYF.

The chain carries TRBV19 and TRBJ2-7; weak D call: TRBD2 (5 bases). The germline V gene encodes CDR1 LNHDA and CDR2 SQIVND (reference sequence). V dropped 0 bases and J dropped 5 bases, with 8 bases sitting between them. The CDR3 is 13 amino acids. The DNA of the CDR3 is TGTGCCAGTAGTATAGATCGAGGGAACGAGCAGTACTTC. This encodes CASSIDRGNEQYF.

The chain combines TRBV27 with TRBJ2-5; no clear D. Trimming pared 3 bases from V and 5 bases from J, leaving 13 bases between. Germline V CDR1 and CDR2: MNHEY, SMNVEV (reference sequence). This CDR3 is built from 14 residues. The CDR3 sequence: CASSFWGVGETQYF. DNA of the CDR3: TGTGCCAGCAGTTTCTGGGGTGTCGGGGAGACCCAGTACTTC.

This clone was recorded once. In DNA form, the CDR3 reads TGTGCCAGCAGCACCCGGACAGGGCAGTACCAAGAGACCCAGTACTTC. Translated, it gives CASSTRTGQYQETQYF. The chain combines TRBV13 with TRBJ2-5, with 8 positions matching TRBD1. The germline gives CDR1 PRHDT, CDR2 FYEKMQ (reference sequence). The junction had 8 bases not matched to a gene; V was cut back by 5 bases and J by 0 bases. The CDR3 extends over 16 amino acids.

The chain links TRBV7-9 to TRBJ1-1; tentatively, D is TRBD1 (5 bases). V gave up 1 base and J gave up 0 bases, with 6 bases separating them. CDR3 length equals 14 residues. Per the germline V gene, CDR1 is SEHNR and CDR2 is FQNEAQ (reference sequence). The CDR3 region is CASSLGGVNTEAFF. In nucleotides, the CDR3 is TGTGCCAGCAGCTTAGGGGGGGTGAACACTGAAGCTTTCTTT.

This sequence joins TRBV9 and TRBJ1-2; D remains ambiguous. The CDR3 extends over 14 amino acids. V was pared by 1 base and J by 2 bases, with 9 bases between. Germline CDR1 reads SGDLS; CDR2 reads YYNGEE. The CDR3 reads CASSVLTNNYGYTF. CDR3 coding DNA: TGTGCCAGCAGCGTACTTACAAACAACTATGGCTACACCTTC.

The sample holds one count of this clone. V is TRBV29-1 and J is TRBJ1-2; the D gene is possibly TRBD1 (5 bases). The germline gives CDR1 SQVTM, CDR2 ANQGSEA. The CDR3 has 13 residues. Between the trimmed V and J ends, which lost 5 bases and 4 bases, there was a span of 14 bases. The CDR3 DNA follows: TGCAGCGTTACCCAGGGATCCTTCTATGGCTACACCTTC. It specifies CSVTQGSFYGYTF.

This chain links TRBV23-1 with TRBJ1-5; D is uncertain. TRBV23-1 is an open reading frame, and its role is uncertain. Trimming removed 2 bases from V and 5 bases from J, with 13 bases in between. The CDR3 sequence is 15 residues long. As DNA, the CDR3 is TGCGCCAGCAGTCAAGCCGGAAGTGAGGATCAGCCCCAGCATTTT. This gives the protein CASSQAGSEDQPQHF.

This clone was counted a single time. Other DNA sequences from this sample encode an identical CDR3 as well. V usage is TRBV5-4 and J usage is TRBJ2-2; no firm D call. This CDR3 has 12 residues. CDR1 is SGHNT and CDR2 is YYREEE in the germline V gene (reference sequence). The V end was cut by 5 bases, the J end by 2 bases, with 4 bases between. The CDR3 DNA reads as TGTGCCAGCAGTCAAAACACCGGGGAGCTGTTTTTT. It codes for CASSQNTGELFF.

This clone was seen once. The V call is TRBV11-2, the J call TRBJ2-7; 12 positions match TRBD2. The CDR3 is made up of 17 amino acids. Looked up from germline, CDR1 is SGHAT and CDR2 is FQNNGV. Trimming at V came to 5 bases and at J to 2 bases, leaving 10 bases not matched to a gene. The CDR3 protein is CASSLGRLAGGPYEQYF. Written as DNA, the CDR3 is TGTGCCAGCAGCCTGGGTCGCCTAGCGGGAGGGCCCTACGAGCAGTACTTC. The full variable domain, completed using reference TRBV11-2 and TRBJ2-7, is EAGVAQSPRYKIIEKRQSVAFWCNPISGHATLYWYQQILGQGPKLLIQFQNNGVVDDSQLPKDRFSAERLKGVDSTLKIQPAKLEDSAVYLCASSLGRLAGGPYEQYFGPGTRLTVT.

The genes are TRBV27 and TRBJ1-4; D unresolved. Germline-derived CDR1 and CDR2 are MNHEY and SMNVEV (reference sequence). This CDR3 has 16 residues. The germline V and J ends were trimmed by 5 bases and 8 bases, with 21 bases remaining between them. CDR3 bases: TGTGCCAGCAGTCACCGATCAGGTCCTTTAAGCGAAAAACTGTTTTTT. Encoded protein: CASSHRSGPLSEKLFF.

The J gene is TRBJ1-3, the V gene TRBV5-1; D may be TRBD1 (5 bases). The CDR3 runs to 14 residues. Germline assignment: CDR1 SGHRS and CDR2 YFSETQ. V dropped 0 bases and J dropped 4 bases, with 8 bases sitting between them. The chain's CDR3 is CASSLGDVGNTIYF. The DNA for the CDR3 is TGCGCCAGCAGCTTGGGGGACGTAGGAAACACCATATATTTT.

The gene calls are TRBV5-1 and TRBJ2-7, with 7 positions matching TRBD2. This CDR3 comprises 18 residues. Germline V gives CDR1 SGHRS, CDR2 YFSETQ. V lost 0 bases, J lost 2 bases, and 14 bases stayed unmatched. DNA of the CDR3: TGCGCCAGCAGCTTGGTGTTAGCGGGTGATTTCGTGCCCTACGAGCAGTACTTC. It specifies CASSLVLAGDFVPYEQYF.

V is TRBV10-3 and J is TRBJ1-3; D may be TRBD1 (6 bases). Germline assignment: CDR1 ENHRY and CDR2 SYGVKD. V lost 6 bases, J lost 0 bases, and 6 bases lay in between. This CDR3 contains 13 residues. Here the CDR3 reads CAIRQGSGNTIYF. CDR3 bases: TGTGCCATCAGACAGGGCTCTGGAAACACCATATATTTT.

The chain employs TRBV28 and TRBJ1-4; D gene uncertain. Between the trimmed V and J ends, which lost 8 bases and 7 bases, there was a span of 17 bases. Germline loops: CDR1 MDHEN, CDR2 SYDVKM. The CDR3 covers 14 residues. This CDR3 reads CASCRRVSGEKLFF. DNA for the CDR3: TGTGCCAGCTGTAGGAGGGTCAGCGGTGAAAAACTGTTTTTT.

This clone was observed a single time. The V call is TRBV7-9, the J call TRBJ2-1, with a tentative D call TRBD1 (5 bases). The CDR3 consists of 11 residues. Between the trimmed V and J ends, which lost 11 bases and 4 bases, there was a span of 9 bases. CDR1 and CDR2 (germline): SEHNR, FQNEAQ (reference sequence). CDR3 amino acids: CAWGGYNEQFF. The CDR3 DNA reads TGTGCCTGGGGCGGATACAATGAGCAGTTCTTC.